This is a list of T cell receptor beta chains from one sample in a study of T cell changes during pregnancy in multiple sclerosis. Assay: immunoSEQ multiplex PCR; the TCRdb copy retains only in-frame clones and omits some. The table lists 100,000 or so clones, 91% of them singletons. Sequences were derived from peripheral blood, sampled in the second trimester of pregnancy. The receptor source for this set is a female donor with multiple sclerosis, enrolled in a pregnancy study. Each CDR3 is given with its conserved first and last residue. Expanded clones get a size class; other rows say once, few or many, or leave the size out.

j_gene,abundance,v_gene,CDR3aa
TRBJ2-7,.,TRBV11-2,CASSSGRSPYEQYF
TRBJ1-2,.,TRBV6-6,CASSGTREAGYGYTF
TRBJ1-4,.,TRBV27,CASQPGTGARREKLFF
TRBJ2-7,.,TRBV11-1,CASSLDRGGLYEQYF
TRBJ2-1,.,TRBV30,CAYRTSGNYNEQFF
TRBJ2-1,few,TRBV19,CASSIAAGERYNEQFF
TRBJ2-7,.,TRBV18,CASSPPARGTYEQYF
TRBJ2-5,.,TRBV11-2,CASSFRAEGTSGTETQYF
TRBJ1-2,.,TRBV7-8,CASSSTGHGYTF
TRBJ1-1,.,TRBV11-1,CASSLEYRNTEAFF
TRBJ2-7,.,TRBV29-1,CSGDSSYEQYF
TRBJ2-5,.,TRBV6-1,CASSEGRDQETQYF
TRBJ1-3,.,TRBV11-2,CASSLQGAGNTIYF
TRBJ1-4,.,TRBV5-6,CASSSTAYSTNEKLFF
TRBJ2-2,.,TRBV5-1,CASSSPPGLPNTGELFF
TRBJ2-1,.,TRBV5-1,CASSFDSYNEQFF
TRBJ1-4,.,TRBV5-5,CASSFGGVEGEKLFF
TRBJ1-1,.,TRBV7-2,CASSPGSPGGTEAFF
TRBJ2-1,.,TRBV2,CASSSGGSYNEQFF
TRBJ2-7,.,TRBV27,CASSLQGKTYEQYF
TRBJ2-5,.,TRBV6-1,CASSEGGLARETQYF
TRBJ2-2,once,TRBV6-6,CASSYSVSGPTGELFF
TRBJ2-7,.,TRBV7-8,CASSLGTFMAHEQYF
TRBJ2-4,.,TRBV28,CASSPHSGPKNIQYF